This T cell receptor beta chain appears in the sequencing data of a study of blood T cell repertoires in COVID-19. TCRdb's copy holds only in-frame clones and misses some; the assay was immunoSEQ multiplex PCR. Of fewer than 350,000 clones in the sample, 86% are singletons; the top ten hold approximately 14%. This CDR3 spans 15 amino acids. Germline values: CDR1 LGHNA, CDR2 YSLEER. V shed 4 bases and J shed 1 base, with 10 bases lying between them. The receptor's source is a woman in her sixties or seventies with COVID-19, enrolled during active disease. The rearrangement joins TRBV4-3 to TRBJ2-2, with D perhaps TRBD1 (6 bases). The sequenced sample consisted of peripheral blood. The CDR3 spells CASSRSTGNTGELFF. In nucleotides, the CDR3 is TGCGCCAGCAGCCGATCGACAGGGAACACCGGGGAGCTGTTTTTT.